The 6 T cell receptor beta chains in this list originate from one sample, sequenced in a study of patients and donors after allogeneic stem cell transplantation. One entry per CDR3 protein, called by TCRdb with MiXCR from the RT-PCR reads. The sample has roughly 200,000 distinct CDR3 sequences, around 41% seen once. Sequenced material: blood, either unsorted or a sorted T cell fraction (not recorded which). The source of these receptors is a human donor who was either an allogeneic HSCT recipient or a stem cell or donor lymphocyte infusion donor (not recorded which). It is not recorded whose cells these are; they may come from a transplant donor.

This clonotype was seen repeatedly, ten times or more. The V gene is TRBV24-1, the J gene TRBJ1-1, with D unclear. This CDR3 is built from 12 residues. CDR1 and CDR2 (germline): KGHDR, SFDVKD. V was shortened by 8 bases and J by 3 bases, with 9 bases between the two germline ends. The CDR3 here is CATTIVDTEAFF. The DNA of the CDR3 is TGTGCCACCACAATAGTAGACACTGAAGCTTTCTTT.

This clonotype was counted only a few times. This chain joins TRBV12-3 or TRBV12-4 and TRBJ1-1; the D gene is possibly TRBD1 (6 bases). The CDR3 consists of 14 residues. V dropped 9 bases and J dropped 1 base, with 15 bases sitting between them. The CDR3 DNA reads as TGTGCCAGTGCGTCAGGGGCGCAGAACACTGAAGCTTTCTTT. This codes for CASASGAQNTEAFF.

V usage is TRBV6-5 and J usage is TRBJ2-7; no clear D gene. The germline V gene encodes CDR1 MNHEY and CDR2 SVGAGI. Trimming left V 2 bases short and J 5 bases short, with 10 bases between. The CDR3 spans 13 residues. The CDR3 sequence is CASSYSEWDEQYF. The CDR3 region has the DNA TGTGCCAGCAGTTACAGCGAATGGGACGAGCAGTACTTC.

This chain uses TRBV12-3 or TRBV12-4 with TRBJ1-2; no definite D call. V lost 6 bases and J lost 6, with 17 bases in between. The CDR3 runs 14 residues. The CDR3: CASSSTGIPNGYTF. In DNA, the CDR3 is TGTGCCAGCAGCTCCACCGGGATCCCTAATGGCTACACCTTC.

The CDR3 region is CAISALGGSLYGYTF. Here the CDR3 DNA reads TGTGCCATCAGTGCACTAGGGGGTTCTCTCTATGGCTACACCTTC. This chain connects TRBV10-3 to TRBJ1-2, with D maybe TRBD1 (6 bases). Trimming took off 4 bases at V and 4 bases at J, with 16 bases between the two ends. The germline V gene has CDR1 ENHRY and CDR2 SYGVKD. This CDR3 has 15 residues.

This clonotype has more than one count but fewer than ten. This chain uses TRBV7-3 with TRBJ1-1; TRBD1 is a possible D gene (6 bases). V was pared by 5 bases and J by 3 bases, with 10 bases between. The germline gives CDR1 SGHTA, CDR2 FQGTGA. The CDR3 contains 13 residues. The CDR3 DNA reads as TGTGCCAGCAGCCCGGGGGGGCACACTGAAGCTTTCTTT. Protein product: CASSPGGHTEAFF.